This is a list of T cell receptor beta chains from one sample in a study of T cells expressing NK-cell markers. One entry per CDR3 protein, without DNA, is what TCRdb gives after re-calling the 5' RACE reads. The repertoire table contains about 15,000 distinct CDR3 sequences. Material for sequencing was blood T cells: a sorted CD56 or NKG2C T cell subset, CD4+ or CD8+ T cells, or bulk PBMC T cells (not recorded which). Receptor source: a man aged 18-75 years in good health. Each CDR3 is given with its conserved first and last residue. Fields, in order: J gene, clone size, V gene, CDR3 protein. Clone size appears in some rows only: once, few, many, or a class for an expanded clone.

TRBJ2-5	NA	TRBV18	CASSTDTQTQYF
TRBJ2-1	NA	TRBV9	CASSTGQVGEQFF
TRBJ1-4	NA	TRBV7-2	CASSLASGGNEKLFF
TRBJ2-5	NA	TRBV5-1	CASSLGGGETQYF
TRBJ2-3	NA	TRBV7-2	CASSLGESSGYTDTQYF
TRBJ1-2	NA	TRBV12-3/TRBV12-4	CASSWIEGALYGYTF
TRBJ2-2	NA	TRBV28	CASRGQRDTGELFF
TRBJ2-3	NA	TRBV5-1	CASSFGAPSTDTQYF
TRBJ2-7	NA	TRBV7-9	CASSDRFTSYEQYF
TRBJ1-1	NA	TRBV3-1	CASSQETGRRAFF
TRBJ2-7	NA	TRBV7-2	CASSTRAGNSEQYF
TRBJ2-1	NA	TRBV24-1	CATSDPGLAGGNEKSYNEQFF
TRBJ2-7	NA	TRBV28	CASSLETGHSYEQYF
TRBJ2-2	NA	TRBV4-3	CASSQDGSANTGELFF
TRBJ2-5	NA	TRBV18	CASSPRRETQYF
TRBJ2-7	NA	TRBV12-3/TRBV12-4	CASMMRDNYEQYF
TRBJ2-5	medium-sized	TRBV12-3/TRBV12-4	CASSPLGQGKETQYF
TRBJ2-5	NA	TRBV6-1	CASRAGTGVHKKETQYF
TRBJ1-2	NA	TRBV11-2	CASSLSDIMAGGYTF
TRBJ1-1	NA	TRBV20-1	CSARNSWNTEAFF
TRBJ2-3	NA	TRBV7-2	CASSTPAGGREDTQYF
TRBJ2-1	NA	TRBV5-1	CASSDGGMVSYNEQFF
TRBJ2-5	NA	TRBV12-3/TRBV12-4	CASSARDRAQYF
TRBJ2-3	NA	TRBV12-3/TRBV12-4	CASSLALAGADTQYF
TRBJ2-2	NA	TRBV5-1	CASNPDRLGQGATSGSAGELFF
TRBJ2-7	NA	TRBV19	CASSLRPKGGSYEQYF
TRBJ2-6	NA	TRBV9	CASSAHDSHSGANVLTF
TRBJ1-1	NA	TRBV29-1	CSVRGRMNTEAFF
TRBJ2-7	NA	TRBV18	CASSPLIRGREQYF
TRBJ2-3	NA	TRBV4-1	CASSQRLAGRVRADTQYF
TRBJ2-7	NA	TRBV10-3	CAISVIQSTGHSYEQYF
TRBJ2-5	NA	TRBV7-2	CASSPSGAVETQYF
TRBJ1-1	NA	TRBV30	CAWRSTGNTEAFF
TRBJ2-7	NA	TRBV29-1	CSVRPRFGYEQYF
TRBJ1-1	NA	TRBV6-1	CASQGQPNTEAFF
TRBJ1-2	NA	TRBV11-2	CASSLEGGRSYGYTF
TRBJ2-1	NA	TRBV7-2	CASSLGALAGAQQFF
TRBJ2-2	NA	TRBV5-5	CASSLLPGTNTGELFF
TRBJ2-7	medium-sized	TRBV18	CASSPIAGGGEQYF
TRBJ2-1	NA	TRBV6-5	CASSSPGSLAGTYNEQFF
TRBJ2-1	NA	TRBV20-1	CSATTTSGAYNEQFF